Listed here are 27 T cell receptor beta chains from one sample, sequenced in a study of pediatric ulcerative colitis. TCRdb's table, derived via immunoSEQ multiplex PCR, lists solely in-frame clones and lacks some. In the table there are about 36,000 clones, around three quarters of which are singletons. The rectum was sampled with one to two pinch biopsies at colonoscopy. Sequencing used gut tissue. Source of these receptors: a boy aged 10-17 years with moderate ulcerative colitis.

V and J are TRBV5-1 and TRBJ2-7; tentatively, D is TRBD1 or TRBD2 (5 bases each). Trimming removed 4 bases at V and 3 bases at J, with 17 bases between. CDR1 is SGHRS and CDR2 is YFSETQ in the germline V gene. CDR3 length equals 15 residues. This CDR3 is CASSPLEGLDYEQYF. Here the CDR3 DNA reads TGCGCCAGCAGCCCCCTTGAGGGGCTGGACTACGAGCAGTACTTC.

This clone was counted between two and nine times. The CDR3 region is CASSILGRGNQPQHF. The CDR3 region has the DNA TGTGCCAGTAGTATTTTGGGACGGGGTAATCAGCCCCAGCATTTT. The genes are TRBV19 and TRBJ1-5; D might be TRBD1 (5 bases). V was trimmed by 3 bases and J by 4 bases, leaving 13 bases between them. The CDR3 covers 15 residues. The germline CDR1 and CDR2 sequences are LNHDA and SQIVND (reference sequence). Together with reference TRBV19 and TRBJ1-5, the CDR3 gives the full variable domain: DGGITQSPKYLFRKEGQNVTLSCEQNLNHDAMYWYRQDPGQGLRLIYYSQIVNDFQKGDIAEGYSVSREKKESFPLTVTSAQKNPTAFYLCASSILGRGNQPQHFGDGTRLSIL.

J is TRBJ2-4 and V is TRBV6-6; D perhaps matches TRBD1 (5 bases). This CDR3 region has 15 residues. Germline V lookup: CDR1 MNHNY, CDR2 SVGAGI (reference sequence). Between the trimmed V and J ends, which lost 4 bases and 1 base, there was a span of 11 bases. The CDR3 loop reads CASSSSAGAKNIQYF. CDR3 nucleotide sequence: TGTGCCAGCAGTTCTTCCGCAGGGGCCAAAAACATTCAGTACTTC.

The chain carries TRBV1 and TRBJ2-3. TRBV1 is labeled a pseudogene. The CDR3 totals 15 residues. This chain's CDR3 is CTSSQDKGSTDTQYF. In DNA, the CDR3 is TGCACCAGCAGCCAAGATAAAGGCTCCACAGATACGCAGTATTTT.

The chain carries TRBV7-8 and TRBJ2-1; 8 bases agree with TRBD2. CDR1 and CDR2 from the germline V gene are SGHVS and FQNEAQ. The trim removed 1 base at V and 1 base at J, leaving 9 bases unmatched. The CDR3 sequence is 18 residues long. The CDR3 DNA is TGTGCCAGCAGCTTAGAAGGACGGGAGGGCCGGTCCTACAATGAGCAGTTCTTC. Its translation: CASSLEGREGRSYNEQFF.

This clone was observed a single time. The rearrangement joins TRBV7-6 to TRBJ2-7, with 10 positions matching TRBD2. After removal of 2 bases from V and 2 bases from J, the junction contained 6 bases not matched to a gene. This CDR3 has 16 residues. Germline V gene sequence: CDR1 SGHVS, CDR2 FNYEAQ. CDR3 in DNA: TGTGCCAGCAGCTTATCGGGACTAGCGCCAACCTACGAGCAGTACTTC. Translation: CASSLSGLAPTYEQYF.

The genes are TRBV30 and TRBJ2-5; D perhaps matches TRBD2 (6 bases). V lost 0 bases and J 5 bases, leaving 10 bases between the germline ends. There are 13 residues in the CDR3. The V gene's germline CDR1 is GTSNPN and CDR2 SVGIG (reference sequence). CDR3 residues: CAWSVHGGETQYF. The CDR3 DNA sequence: TGTGCCTGGAGTGTACACGGGGGTGAGACCCAGTACTTC. Full variable domain (missing parts from reference TRBV30 and TRBJ2-5): SQTIHQWPATLVQPVGSPLSLECTVEGTSNPNLYWYRQAAGRGLQLLFYSVGIGQISSEVPQNLSASRPQDRQFILSSKKLLLSDSGFYLCAWSVHGGETQYFGPGTRLLVL.

The chain employs TRBV6-1 and TRBJ2-7, with 10 bases fitting TRBD1. The CDR3 has 15 residues. Germline CDR1 reads MNHNS; CDR2 reads SASEGT. V dropped 3 bases and J dropped 3; count of bases not matched to a gene: 5. The CDR3, as DNA: TGTGCCAGCAGTGACCCCGGGACAGGGGACTACGAGCAGTACTTC. Translation: CASSDPGTGDYEQYF.

V gene TRBV15 combines with J gene TRBJ1-3; TRBD1 matches at 9 bases. The ends lost 4 bases at V and 5 bases at J; junction bases unmatched: 6. The CDR3 consists of 15 residues. Germline assignment: CDR1 LNHNV and CDR2 YYDKDF (reference sequence). CDR3 bases: TGTGCCACCAGCAAACCGGACAGGGGCAGAAACACCATATATTTT. Protein: CATSKPDRGRNTIYF.

The J gene is TRBJ2-3, the V gene TRBV7-3; D possibly corresponds to TRBD2 (5 bases). The CDR3 is made up of 13 amino acids. V was pared by 1 base and J by 4 bases, with 6 bases between. CDR1 is SGHTA and CDR2 is FQGTGA in the germline V gene. The CDR3: CASSLISADTQYF. CDR3 nucleotides: TGTGCCAGCAGCTTAATTAGCGCAGATACGCAGTATTTT.

This CDR3 is CASSSSGGAKNIQYF. Here the CDR3 DNA reads TGTGCCAGCAGCTCCTCCGGGGGTGCCAAAAACATTCAGTACTTC. V gene TRBV7-9 combines with J gene TRBJ2-4; a weak D match, TRBD2 (6 bases). This CDR3 spans 15 amino acids. The V and J ends lost 4 bases and 1 base respectively, with 11 bases between them. Germline CDR1 is SEHNR and CDR2 is FQNEAQ (reference sequence).

The rearrangement links TRBV14 to TRBJ2-5; TRBD2 matches at 8 bases. From germline, CDR1 is SGHDN and CDR2 FVKESK. This CDR3 has 17 residues. Trimming at V came to 2 bases and at J to 3 bases, leaving 11 bases not matched to a gene. The DNA for the CDR3 is TGTGCCAGCAGCCAAAAATACTGGATACTAGCGGAAGAGACCCAGTACTTC. Its protein is CASSQKYWILAEETQYF.

V and J are TRBV28 and TRBJ2-2; the D gene is possibly TRBD2 (5 bases). Germline assignment: CDR1 MDHEN and CDR2 SYDVKM. V was clipped by 6 bases and J by 1 base, with 24 bases between them. The CDR3 length is 19 residues. The CDR3 reads CASSPDFPPRDLNTGELFF. The CDR3 nucleotides are TGTGCCAGCAGCCCGGACTTTCCACCACGTGACTTGAACACCGGGGAGCTGTTTTTT.

The chain uses TRBV9 and TRBJ1-5; D not resolved. V lost 10 bases and J 0 bases, leaving 23 bases between the germline ends. The germline gives CDR1 SGDLS, CDR2 YYNGEE. The CDR3 spans 17 residues. Written as DNA, the CDR3 is TGTGCCCGTGCGGTTGGAGTGAGACTTTATAGCAATCAGCCCCAGCATTTT. Translation gives CARAVGVRLYSNQPQHF.

CDR3 in DNA: TGTGCCAGCAGGGGCGGGGGGGATACGCAGTATTTT. Translating it yields CASRGGGDTQYF. The chain has TRBV5-6 and TRBJ2-3; 8 bases fit TRBD2. The junction had 2 bases not matched to a gene; V was cut back by 5 bases and J by 6 bases. There are 12 residues in the CDR3. The germline V gene encodes CDR1 SGHDT and CDR2 YYEEEE.

V and J are TRBV27 and TRBJ1-1; D is uncertain. The germline V and J ends were trimmed by 3 bases and 6 bases, with 11 bases remaining between them. The V gene's germline CDR1 is MNHEY and CDR2 SMNVEV (reference sequence). The CDR3 contains 13 residues. CDR3 DNA: TGTGCCAGCAGTTTCCGGGGATTCGCTGAAGCTTTCTTT. Translated: CASSFRGFAEAFF.

The chain uses TRBV21-1 and TRBJ2-6. TRBV21-1 is shown as a pseudogene. This CDR3 has 20 amino acids. The CDR3 loop is CASSKVPVGVLLSGANVLTF. The CDR3 nucleotides read TGTGCCAGCAGCAAAGTCCCGGTGGGGGTTCTCCTCTCTGGGGCCAACGTCCTGACTTTC.

This chain links TRBV14 with TRBJ1-5; D is uncertain. V dropped 4 bases and J dropped 2 bases, with 12 bases sitting between them. The CDR3 spans 15 residues. From germline, CDR1 is SGHDN and CDR2 FVKESK. As DNA, the CDR3 is TGTGCCAGCAGCCTGACGGCCGGTGGCAATCAGCCCCAGCATTTT. This gives the protein CASSLTAGGNQPQHF.

J is TRBJ2-3 and V is TRBV11-3; 10 bases are shared with TRBD2. The CDR3 contains 16 residues. Germline V gene lookup returns CDR1 SGHNT and CDR2 YENEEA. V shed 4 bases and J 5 bases; nucleotides not matched to a gene: 9. CDR3: CASSWGLAPGGDTQYF. In DNA form, the CDR3 reads TGTGCCAGCAGCTGGGGACTAGCGCCTGGGGGAGATACGCAGTATTTT.

This chain links TRBV7-6 with TRBJ2-7; TRBD2 agrees at 7 bases. The CDR3 extends over 14 amino acids. V trimming: 5 bases; J trimming: 4 bases; junction bases outside the gene matches: 8. Germline CDR1 and CDR2: SGHVS and FNYEAQ. The CDR3 coding sequence is TGTGCCAGCAGCGACGCCCTAGCGGAATACGAGCAGTACTTC. Amino acid sequence: CASSDALAEYEQYF.

The V call is TRBV30, the J call TRBJ2-6, with D hard to call. The CDR3 spans 13 residues. V lost 0 bases and J lost 3, with 3 bases in between. Germline V gene sequence: CDR1 GTSNPN, CDR2 SVGIG (reference sequence). CDR3 bases: TGTGCCTGGAGTGTCCGTGGGGCCAACGTCCTGACTTTC. The encoded protein is CAWSVRGANVLTF.

This clone was detected only once. The chain employs TRBV5-8 and TRBJ1-1; D is unresolved. Trimming removed 6 bases from V and 2 bases from J, with 17 bases in between. The CDR3 extends over 15 amino acids. Germline CDR1 reads SGHTS; CDR2 reads YDEGEE. The CDR3 region is CASTAWVSINTEAFF. CDR3 DNA sequence: TGTGCCAGCACCGCCTGGGTGAGCATTAACACTGAAGCTTTCTTT.

A single count supports this clone. The chain couples TRBV11-2 to TRBJ2-7; D not resolved. Trimming left V 5 bases short and J 1 base short, with 12 bases between. Germline V gives CDR1 SGHAT, CDR2 FQNNGV. The CDR3 sequence is 14 residues long. CDR3 protein: CASSTVGFSYEQYF. Here the CDR3 DNA reads TGTGCCAGCAGCACCGTGGGCTTTTCCTACGAGCAGTACTTC.

In its sample, this clone was seen once. The V call is TRBV5-1, the J call TRBJ2-5; 7 nucleotides line up with TRBD1. This CDR3 comprises 15 residues. With 4 bases clipped from V and 5 bases from J, the junction kept 11 bases outside the gene matches. Germline CDR1 is SGHRS and CDR2 is YFSETQ. CDR3 bases: TGCGCCAGCAGCACGCGGACAGGATTAGGCGAGACCCAGTACTTC. Amino acid sequence: CASSTRTGLGETQYF.

The genes are TRBV4-2 and TRBJ2-1; perhaps TRBD1 as D (5 bases). Trimming shortened V by 5 bases and J by 4 bases, and 18 bases separated the two germline ends. The germline V gene has CDR1 LGHNA and CDR2 YNFKEQ. The CDR3 runs to 16 residues. CDR3 nucleotide sequence: TGTGCCAGCAGCTCCCGGAAAGGGGCGGAATACAATGAGCAGTTCTTC. Encoded protein: CASSSRKGAEYNEQFF.

CDR3 nucleotide sequence: TGTGCCAGCAGCTTGACAGGGGACACTGAAGCTTTCTTT. Translating gives CASSLTGDTEAFF. The rearrangement uses TRBV7-2 and TRBJ1-1; 8 nucleotides agree with TRBD1. The CDR3 is 13 residues long. Germline V gives CDR1 SGHTA, CDR2 FQGNSA. V dropped 3 bases and J dropped 3; count of bases not matched to a gene: 0.

The chain is built from TRBV7-2 and TRBJ2-1; tentative D call: TRBD2 (6 bases). The V end was cut by 0 bases, the J end by 9 bases, with 12 bases between. CDR1 and CDR2 from the germline V gene are SGHTA and FQGNSA. The CDR3 runs to 14 residues. In DNA form, the CDR3 reads TGTGCCAGCAGCTTAGCGCGGGGTGGAGTTGAGCAGTTCTTC. As protein: CASSLARGGVEQFF. The full variable domain, with the rest looked up from reference TRBV7-2 and TRBJ2-1, is GAGVSQSPSNKVTEKGKDVELRCDPISGHTALYWYRQSLGQGLEFLIYFQGNSAPDKSGLPSDRFSAERTGGSVSTLTIQRTQQEDSAVYLCASSLARGGVEQFFGPGTRLTVL.